The clone carrying this T cell receptor beta chain came up a few times. What it binds is not known. The V and J ends lost 5 bases and 4 bases respectively, with 15 bases between them. CDR3 length: 15 amino acids. Germline V lookup: CDR1 SEHNR, CDR2 FQNEAQ (reference sequence). TCRbeta library preparation incorporated unique molecular identifiers. TCRdb processed the PCR reads anew with MiXCR; each CDR3 protein has one entry. Of about 580,000 distinct CDR3 sequences in the sample, over 20% were seen once. The data stem from a study of T-cell reconstitution after alpha-beta-depleted transplantation in children. Findings of the study overall: At around two months after transplant, the alpha-beta T cells were reportedly derived from several hundred expanded clones that came from non-depleted graft cells.

The sample in question was PBMCs, obtained before TCRalphabeta/CD19-depleted stem cell transplant. This receptor was obtained from a boy under two years old with Wiskott-Aldrich syndrome, due to receive a stem cell transplant. The chain couples TRBV7-9 to TRBJ2-1; maybe TRBD1 (6 bases). The CDR3 nucleotides read TGTGCCAGCAGCCTCCGGACAGAGACTTACAATGAGCAGTTCTTC. Its translation is CASSLRTETYNEQFF.